The next 10 T cell receptor beta chains were all read from a single sample in a study of shared clonotypes between healthy human individuals. Clones were read by immunoSEQ multiplex PCR, and TCRdb kept only the in-frame ones, dropping some. Of 1,500,000 or so clones in the sample, roughly 96% were seen once. Sequenced input: naive CD4+ T cells sorted from blood. Subset noted: CD45RA+ positively selected. Receptors were obtained from a man aged 30-40 years in good health.

The gene calls are TRBV11-3 and TRBJ2-3; D is possibly TRBD2 (6 bases). V was shortened by 1 base and J by 6 bases, with 8 bases between the two germline ends. Germline CDR1 and CDR2: SGHNT and YENEEA. The CDR3 length is 13 residues. CDR3: CASSLGLADTQYF. CDR3 nucleotides: TGTGCCAGCAGCTTAGGGCTAGCGGATACGCAGTATTTT.

The count of this clone is one. V is TRBV5-1 and J is TRBJ2-4, with D hard to call. CDR3 length equals 13 residues. V was shortened by 1 base and J by 0 bases, with 2 bases between the two germline ends. Germline V gene data show CDR1 as SGHRS and CDR2 as YFSETQ. CDR3 residues: CASSLSAKNIQYF. Here the CDR3 DNA reads TGCGCCAGCAGCTTGTCAGCCAAAAACATTCAGTACTTC.

This chain connects TRBV15 to TRBJ2-5; no clear D. The length of the CDR3 is 14 residues. The V and J ends lost 2 bases and 5 bases respectively, with 12 bases between them. Germline lookup yields CDR1 LNHNV and CDR2 YYDKDF (reference sequence). The CDR3, as DNA: TGTGCCACCAGCAGATCCTTGGGTCCGGAGACCCAGTACTTC. It translates to CATSRSLGPETQYF.

The V and J genes are TRBV28 and TRBJ2-1; D is uncertain. The ends were cut back, 8 bases at V and 0 bases at J, with 5 bases in the middle. Germline lookup yields CDR1 MDHEN and CDR2 SYDVKM. There are 12 residues in the CDR3. Here the CDR3 DNA reads TGTGCCAGCCTGAACTCCTACAATGAGCAGTTCTTC. It translates to CASLNSYNEQFF.

The chain links TRBV5-1 to TRBJ1-1; no clear D gene. CDR3 size: 16 residues. V lost 2 bases and J lost 2, with 16 bases in between. The germline V gene has CDR1 SGHRS and CDR2 YFSETQ. CDR3 sequence: CASSFGYGQSNTEAFF. The CDR3 coding sequence is TGCGCCAGCAGCTTCGGTTACGGGCAGTCCAACACTGAAGCTTTCTTT.

CDR3: CATQRDRMKETQYF. The CDR3, as DNA: TGTGCCACCCAAAGGGACCGGATGAAAGAGACCCAGTACTTC. The J gene is TRBJ2-5, the V gene TRBV18; D possibly matches TRBD1 or TRBD2 (5 bases each). V shed 10 bases and J shed 3 bases, with 18 bases lying between them. CDR3 length: 14 residues. Germline CDR1 is KGHSH and CDR2 is LQKENI.

The chain links TRBV10-2 to TRBJ2-3; D remains ambiguous. The V gene lost 7 bases and the J gene lost 4 bases, with 9 bases spanning the gap. The CDR3 extends over 12 amino acids. In germline, CDR1 is WSHSY, CDR2 SAAADI. This chain's CDR3 is CASKGNSDTQYF. The CDR3, as DNA: TGCGCCAGCAAAGGGAACTCAGATACGCAGTATTTT.

The count of this clone is one. V gene TRBV19 combines with J gene TRBJ2-7; D remains ambiguous. Per germline, CDR1 LNHDA and CDR2 SQIVND (reference sequence). CDR3 length: 13 amino acids. Between the trimmed V and J ends, which lost 8 bases and 0 bases, there was a span of 11 bases. This CDR3 is CASRGRNSYEQYF. CDR3 DNA: TGTGCCAGTCGCGGACGGAACTCCTACGAGCAGTACTTC.

V gene TRBV5-5 combines with J gene TRBJ2-1; 9 nucleotides line up with TRBD2. Germline V lookup: CDR1 SGHKS, CDR2 YYEKEE (reference sequence). This CDR3 has 20 amino acids. V was pared by 4 bases and J by 3 bases, with 20 bases of the junction left unmatched. CDR3 protein: CASSLFPGGRARQDYNEQFF. CDR3 DNA sequence: TGTGCCAGCAGCCTGTTCCCGGGCGGGAGGGCCCGTCAGGACTACAATGAGCAGTTCTTC.

The chain joins TRBV29-1 to TRBJ1-4; 7 bases fit TRBD1. Germline CDR1 reads SQVTM; CDR2 reads ANQGSEA. The CDR3 spans 13 residues. Trimming cost V 2 bases and J 8 bases; bases outside gene matches: 5. CDR3 DNA: TGCAGCGTTGAAAGCAGGGGGGAAGAAAAACTGTTTTTT. It translates to CSVESRGEEKLFF.